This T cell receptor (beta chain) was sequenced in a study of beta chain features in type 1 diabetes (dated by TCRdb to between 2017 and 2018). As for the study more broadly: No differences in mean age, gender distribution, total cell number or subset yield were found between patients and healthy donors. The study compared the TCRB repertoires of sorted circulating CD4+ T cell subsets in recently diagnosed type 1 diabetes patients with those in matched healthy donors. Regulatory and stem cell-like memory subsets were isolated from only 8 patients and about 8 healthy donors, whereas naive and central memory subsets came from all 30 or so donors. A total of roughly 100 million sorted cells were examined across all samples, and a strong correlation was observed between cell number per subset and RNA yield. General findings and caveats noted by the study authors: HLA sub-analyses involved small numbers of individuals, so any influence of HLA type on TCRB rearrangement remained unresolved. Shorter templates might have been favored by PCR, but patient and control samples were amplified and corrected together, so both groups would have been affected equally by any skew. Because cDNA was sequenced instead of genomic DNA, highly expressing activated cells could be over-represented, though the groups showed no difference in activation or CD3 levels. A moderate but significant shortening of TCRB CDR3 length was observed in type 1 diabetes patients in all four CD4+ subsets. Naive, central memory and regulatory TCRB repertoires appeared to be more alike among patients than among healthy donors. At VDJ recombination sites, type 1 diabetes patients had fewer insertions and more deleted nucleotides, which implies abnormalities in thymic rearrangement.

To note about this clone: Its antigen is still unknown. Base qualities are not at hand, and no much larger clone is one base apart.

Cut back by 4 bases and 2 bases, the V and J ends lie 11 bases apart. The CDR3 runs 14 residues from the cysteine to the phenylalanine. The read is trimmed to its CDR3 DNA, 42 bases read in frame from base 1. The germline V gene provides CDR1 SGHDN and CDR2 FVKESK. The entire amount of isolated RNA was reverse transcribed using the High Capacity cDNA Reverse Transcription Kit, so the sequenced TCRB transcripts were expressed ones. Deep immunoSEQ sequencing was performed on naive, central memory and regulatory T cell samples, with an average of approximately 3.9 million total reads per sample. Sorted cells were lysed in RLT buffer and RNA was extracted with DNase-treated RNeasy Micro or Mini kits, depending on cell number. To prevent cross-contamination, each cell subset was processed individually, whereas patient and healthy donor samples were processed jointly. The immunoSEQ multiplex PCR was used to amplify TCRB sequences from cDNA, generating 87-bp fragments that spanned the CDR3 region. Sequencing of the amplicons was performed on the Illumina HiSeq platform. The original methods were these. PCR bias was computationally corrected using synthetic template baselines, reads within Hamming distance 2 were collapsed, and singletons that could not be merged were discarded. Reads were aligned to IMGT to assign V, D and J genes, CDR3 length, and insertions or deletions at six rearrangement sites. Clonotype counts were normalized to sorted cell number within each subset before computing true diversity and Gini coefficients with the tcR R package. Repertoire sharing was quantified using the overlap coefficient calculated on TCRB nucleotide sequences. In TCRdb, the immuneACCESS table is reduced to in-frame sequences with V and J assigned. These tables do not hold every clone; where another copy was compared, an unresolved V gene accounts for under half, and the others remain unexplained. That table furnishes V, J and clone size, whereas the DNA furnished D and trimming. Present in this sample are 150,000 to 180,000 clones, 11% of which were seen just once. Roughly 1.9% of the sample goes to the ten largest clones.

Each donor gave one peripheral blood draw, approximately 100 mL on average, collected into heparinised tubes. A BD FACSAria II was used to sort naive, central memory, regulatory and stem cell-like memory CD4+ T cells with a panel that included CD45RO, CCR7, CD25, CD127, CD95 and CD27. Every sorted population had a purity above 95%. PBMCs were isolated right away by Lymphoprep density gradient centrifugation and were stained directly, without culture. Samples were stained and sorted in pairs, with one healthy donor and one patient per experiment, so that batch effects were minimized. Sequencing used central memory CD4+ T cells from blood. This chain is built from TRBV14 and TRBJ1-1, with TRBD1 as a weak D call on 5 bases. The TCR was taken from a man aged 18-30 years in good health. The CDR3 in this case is CASSLRGGNTEAFF. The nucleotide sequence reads TGTGCCAGCAGCCTCCGGGGGGGAAACACTGAAGCTTTCTTT.